The rows below give T cell receptor beta chains drawn from one sample of a study of somatic mutations in cytotoxic T cells in rheumatoid arthritis. TCRdb's copy holds only in-frame clones and misses some; the assay was immunoSEQ multiplex PCR. Of thousands of clones in the sample, roughly 79% were seen once. The specimen sequenced was CD8+ T cells sorted from blood. The receptors stem from an adult with rheumatoid arthritis. The CDR3 runs from the conserved cysteine through the conserved F or W. A D gene is named only where the DNA matches it firmly. Clone sizes are given selectively: once, few, many, or a class where the clone is expanded.

v_gene	abundance	d_gene	j_gene	CDR3nt	CDR3aa
TRBV4-1	-	TRBD2	TRBJ2-7	TGCGCCAGCAGCCAGGGGACTAGCGGGGTGTTCTACGAGCAGTACTTC	CASSQGTSGVFYEQYF
TRBV7-9	-	TRBD1	TRBJ1-1	TGTGCCAGCAGCCCCTTTACGGGGACAGTGAACACTGAAGCTTTCTTT	CASSPFTGTVNTEAFF
TRBV6-5	-	TRBD2	TRBJ2-7	TGTGCCAGCAGTTACGATAGCGGGAACGAGCAGTACTTC	CASSYDSGNEQYF
TRBV5-8	-	TRBD1	TRBJ1-1	TGTGCCAGCAGGAGACCAGGGGGGAACACTGAAGCTTTCTTT	CASRRPGGNTEAFF
TRBV18	-	-	TRBJ2-3	TGTGCCAGCTCGCCTACTAGCCACCAGGTAGATACGCAGTATTTT	CASSPTSHQVDTQYF
TRBV7-8	-	-	TRBJ1-5	TGTGCCAGCAGCCAGGGACCGGCGTTAGAGCCCCAGCATTTT	CASSQGPALEPQHF
TRBV7-9	once	-	TRBJ2-3	TGTGCCAGCAGCCACCAGAGCACAGATACGCAGTATTTT	CASSHQSTDTQYF
TRBV28	-	-	TRBJ1-5	TGTGCCAGCAGTTTGGACCAAAGAAGGGGATATCAGCCCCAGCATTTT	CASSLDQRRGYQPQHF
TRBV19	-	-	TRBJ1-1	TGTGCCAGTAGTCCCTGGGGTGGAACTGAAGCTTTCTTT	CASSPWGGTEAFF
TRBV10-3	-	TRBD1	TRBJ2-7	TGTGCCATCAGCGGGACAGGAGTCTCCTACGAGCAGTACTTC	CAISGTGVSYEQYF
TRBV15	-	TRBD2	TRBJ2-6	TGTGCCACCAGCAGACAGGGACTATTATCTGGGGCCAACGTCCTGACTTTC	CATSRQGLLSGANVLTF
TRBV29-1	-	-	TRBJ2-7	TGCAGCGTTGAGACCACTTACTACGAGCAGTACTTC	CSVETTYYEQYF
TRBV6-5	-	-	TRBJ2-1	TGTGCCAGCAGCGACGTGATCCTCTCGTACAATGAGCAGTTCTTC	CASSDVILSYNEQFF
TRBV6-6	-	TRBD1	TRBJ2-1	TGTGCCAGCAGTTACCTCCCCCAGGGGGACTACAATGAGCAGTTCTTC	CASSYLPQGDYNEQFF
TRBV2	-	-	TRBJ1-1	TGTGCCAGCGAGATAACAGCGCTTGAAGCTTTCTTT	CASEITALEAFF
TRBV11-2	-	TRBD2	TRBJ2-5	TGTGCCAGCAGCTCCAGACTAGCATCCCAAGAGACCCAGTACTTC	CASSSRLASQETQYF
TRBV5-1	-	-	TRBJ2-7	TGCGCCAGCAGCTGGGCAGGGTACGAGCAGTACTTC	CASSWAGYEQYF
TRBV30	-	-	TRBJ2-7	TGTGCCTGGAGCGAGGGAATCGCCTACGAGCAGTACTTC	CAWSEGIAYEQYF
TRBV7-8	few	TRBD2	TRBJ2-7	TGTGCCAGCAGCTTTTCCAGCGGGAGCTACGAGCAGTACTTC	CASSFSSGSYEQYF
TRBV6-5	-	-	TRBJ1-1	TGTGCCAGCAGTGCTCCCTACAGAAGAACTGAAGCTTTCTTT	CASSAPYRRTEAFF
TRBV5-1	-	-	TRBJ2-7	TGCGCCAGCCGACGTGACAAAGCCTACGAGCAGTACTTC	CASRRDKAYEQYF
TRBV7-9	-	-	TRBJ1-1	TGTGCCAGCAGCTCACAGGGTTATGGAGGATCGAACACTGAAGCTTTCTTT	CASSSQGYGGSNTEAFF
TRBV27	few	-	TRBJ2-5	TGTGCCAGCAGTTCCACTATGGGGGTGGGTGAGACCCAGTACTTC	CASSSTMGVGETQYF
TRBV28	-	-	TRBJ2-5	TGTGCCAGCTCCCGATGGAGGGTCAAGGGTGAGACCCAGTACTTC	CASSRWRVKGETQYF
TRBV15	-	-	TRBJ1-5	TGTGCCACCAGCAGAGCGGGACTGAAAAATCAGCCCCAGCATTTT	CATSRAGLKNQPQHF
TRBV5-4	-	-	TRBJ2-1	TGTGCCAGCAGCTCTGTAGTGGGCCTCGACAATGAGCAGTTCTTC	CASSSVVGLDNEQFF
TRBV18	few	-	TRBJ1-5	TGTGCCAGCTCACCAGAGGGGGGAGGCAATCAGCCCCAGCATTTT	CASSPEGGGNQPQHF
TRBV28	-	-	TRBJ1-2	TGTGCCAGCAGTTTCCGAGAGTATGGCTACACCTTC	CASSFREYGYTF
TRBV5-1	-	-	TRBJ2-2	TGCGCCAGCAGTGGGGAGCAGTCCACCGGGGAGCTGTTTTTT	CASSGEQSTGELFF
TRBV28	few	-	TRBJ1-2	TGTGCCAGCAGTTTAGGCAGGGAAGGCTATGGCTACACCTTC	CASSLGREGYGYTF
TRBV11-2	-	-	TRBJ2-1	TGTGCCAGCAGCTTAGATGAGGCCTACAATGAGCAGTTCTTC	CASSLDEAYNEQFF
TRBV19	-	-	TRBJ2-1	TGTGCCAGTAGTATAACGTCAAGCTCCTACAATGAGCAGTTCTTC	CASSITSSSYNEQFF
TRBV29-1	-	-	TRBJ1-2	TGCAGCGTTGAATCCCAAGGGGATGGCTACACCTTC	CSVESQGDGYTF
TRBV5-1	-	TRBD2	TRBJ2-1	TGCGCCAGCAGGCCTAGCGGGGGTAACTCCTACAATGAGCAGTTCTTC	CASRPSGGNSYNEQFF
TRBV28	-	-	TRBJ2-3	TGTGCCAGCAGTCAATATTCCGGAGGTACCCCTAGCACAGATACGCAGTATTTT	CASSQYSGGTPSTDTQYF
TRBV7-2	-	TRBD2	TRBJ2-1	TGTGCCAGCAGCTTAGACCCTAGCGGGGACAATGAGCAGTTCTTC	CASSLDPSGDNEQFF
TRBV9	few	-	TRBJ2-1	TGTGCCAGCAGCGTAGTGATCTCCGCTGGTCTACCGGAGCAGTTCTTC	CASSVVISAGLPEQFF
TRBV7-6	few	TRBD2	TRBJ2-1	TGTGCCAGCAGCTTAGCGGGAGGGCCCGGCAATGAGCAGTTCTTC	CASSLAGGPGNEQFF
TRBV7-8	-	-	TRBJ2-2	TGTGCCAGCACCCTAGGACGGACCGGGGAGCTGTTTTTT	CASTLGRTGELFF
TRBV28	-	-	TRBJ1-4	TGTGCCAGCGCATTTTCTGTCGGACCCGTTAATGAAAAACTGTTTTTT	CASAFSVGPVNEKLFF
TRBV27	few	-	TRBJ2-1	TGTGCCAGCAGTTTAAACGGCTACAATGAGCAGTTCTTC	CASSLNGYNEQFF
TRBV6-1	-	-	TRBJ1-5	TGTGCCAGCATAAAAAATAGCAATCAGCCCCAGCATTTT	CASIKNSNQPQHF
TRBV28	once	TRBD1	TRBJ1-4	TGTGCCACGCAGACGACAGGGAAAAAACTGTTTTTT	CATQTTGKKLFF
TRBV28	few	-	TRBJ1-6	TGTGCCAGCACGCCCGCTGGGCTTGATTCACCCCTCCACTTT	CASTPAGLDSPLHF
TRBV7-6	-	TRBD1	TRBJ1-1	TGTGCCAGCAGCTTAGATCAGGGGGCAAACACTGAAGCTTTCTTT	CASSLDQGANTEAFF
TRBV7-3	-	-	TRBJ1-1	TGTGCCAGCAGCGCAGGTGGTGTCACTGAAGCTTTCTTT	CASSAGGVTEAFF
TRBV19	-	-	TRBJ1-2	TGTGCCAGTAGTATTGGGGGCGATGGCTACACCTTC	CASSIGGDGYTF